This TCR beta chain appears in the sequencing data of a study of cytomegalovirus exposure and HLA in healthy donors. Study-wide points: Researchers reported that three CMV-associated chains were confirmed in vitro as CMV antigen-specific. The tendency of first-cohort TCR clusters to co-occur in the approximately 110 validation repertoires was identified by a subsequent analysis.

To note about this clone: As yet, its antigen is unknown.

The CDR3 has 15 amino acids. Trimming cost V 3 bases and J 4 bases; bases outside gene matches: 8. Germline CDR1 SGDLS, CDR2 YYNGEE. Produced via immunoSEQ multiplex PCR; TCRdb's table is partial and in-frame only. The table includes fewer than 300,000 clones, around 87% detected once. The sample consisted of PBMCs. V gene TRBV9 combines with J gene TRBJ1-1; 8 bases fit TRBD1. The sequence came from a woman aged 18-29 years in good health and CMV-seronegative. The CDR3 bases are TGTGCCAGCAGCGCAGCTTCAGGGGGCCTCACTGAAGCTTTCTTT. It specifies CASSAASGGLTEAFF. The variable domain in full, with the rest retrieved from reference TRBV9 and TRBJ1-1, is DSGVTQTPKHLITATGQRVTLRCSPRSGDLSVYWYQQSLDQGLQFLIQYYNGEERAKGNILERFSAQQFPDLHSELNLSSLELGDSALYFCASSAASGGLTEAFFGQGTRLTVV.